A single sample gave rise to the 10 T cell receptor beta chains below, sequenced in a study of blood T cells in healthy people across ages. Next came a second PCR, run for about 7 to 12 cycles, which used a sample-barcoded 5' primer along with a J-beta primer mix. A single record per CDR3 protein comes from TCRdb applying MiXCR to the 5' RACE reads. The sample shows over 1,200,000 distinct CDR3 sequences, 45% to 70% of them seen only once. Sequencing used blood. These receptors were taken from a man aged 18 to 30 in good health.

The rearrangement joins TRBV20-1 to TRBJ2-3, with D uncertain. The germline V gene encodes CDR1 DFQATT and CDR2 SNEGSKA (reference sequence). This CDR3 spans 12 amino acids. Trimming stripped 4 bases from V and 2 bases from J, with 7 bases between. In nucleotides, the CDR3 is TGCAGTGCTACTGAATCCACAGATACGCAGTATTTT. Amino acid sequence: CSATESTDTQYF.

The gene calls are TRBV7-2 and TRBJ2-4; 10 bases are a match to TRBD2. The J call may be wrong; the DNA end is better matched by TRBJ2-5. This CDR3 contains 16 residues. Germline assignment: CDR1 SGHTA and CDR2 FQGNSA. The CDR3 nucleotides are TGTGCCAGCAGCTTAGAACAGCGGGGGGGTGTGGTGACCCAGTACTTC. As protein: CASSLEQRGGVVTQYF.

The CDR3 here is CASSLGESTDTQYF. The CDR3 DNA reads as TGCGCCAGCAGCTTGGGAGAGAGCACAGATACGCAGTATTTT. This chain connects TRBV5-1 to TRBJ2-3; D not resolved. The CDR3 length is 14 residues. Germline CDR1 and CDR2: SGHRS and YFSETQ. V lost 0 bases, J lost 0 bases, and 5 bases lay in between.

V is TRBV29-1 and J is TRBJ2-5, with D perhaps matching TRBD1 (5 bases). This CDR3 is 14 amino acids long. The germline gives CDR1 SQVTM, CDR2 ANQGSEA. V lost 7 bases and J 5 bases, leaving 20 bases between the germline ends. As DNA, the CDR3 is TGCAGCGCCCTATTATCCAGGGCTTTGGAGACCCAGTACTTC. Amino acid sequence: CSALLSRALETQYF.

This clonotype was seen many times. V is TRBV20-1 and J is TRBJ2-7, with D possibly TRBD2 on 6 matching bases. The CDR3 runs 14 residues. Per germline, CDR1 DFQATT and CDR2 SNEGSKA (reference sequence). V lost 5 bases to trimming and J lost 0 bases, with 14 bases between them. CDR3 region: CSASGEGSSYEQYF. The CDR3 DNA reads TGCAGTGCTTCGGGGGAAGGGAGCTCCTACGAGCAGTACTTC.

The chain has TRBV27 and TRBJ2-7; D remains ambiguous. The CDR3 contains 15 residues. The V gene's germline CDR1 is MNHEY and CDR2 SMNVEV (reference sequence). The V and J ends lost 5 bases and 1 base respectively, with 15 bases between them. CDR3 bases: TGTGCCAGCAGTCCCTCCGTCAGGCAGTCCTACGAGCAGTACTTC. Amino acids: CASSPSVRQSYEQYF.

This clonotype was seen only a few times. The V call is TRBV7-2, the J call TRBJ1-2; no clear D gene. The V and J ends lost 4 bases and 6 bases respectively, with 6 bases between them. The CDR3 consists of 11 residues. CDR1 and CDR2 from the germline V gene are SGHTA and FQGNSA. CDR3 in amino acids: CASSYQNGYTF. Written as DNA, the CDR3 is TGTGCCAGCAGCTACCAGAATGGCTACACCTTC. Using reference TRBV7-2 and TRBJ1-2 for the parts outside the CDR3, the full variable domain is GAGVSQSPSNKVTEKGKDVELRCDPISGHTALYWYRQSLGQGLEFLIYFQGNSAPDKSGLPSDRFSAERTGGSVSTLTIQRTQQEDSAVYLCASSYQNGYTFGSGTRLTVV.

CDR3 region: CASSHDQGTDTQYF. The CDR3 DNA sequence: TGTGCCAGCAGCCATGATCAGGGAACAGATACGCAGTATTTT. The genes are TRBV27 and TRBJ2-3; possibly TRBD1 for D (5 bases). There are 14 residues in the CDR3. Trimming shortened V by 6 bases and J by 3 bases, and 13 bases separated the two germline ends. Germline V lookup: CDR1 MNHEY, CDR2 SMNVEV (reference sequence).

This chain uses TRBV12-3 or TRBV12-4 with TRBJ2-1; D unresolved. Trimming removed 7 bases at V and 7 bases at J, with 20 bases between. The CDR3 extends over 15 amino acids. CDR3 DNA sequence: TGTGCCAGCAACCAAGCCGCCCTGCACAGTAATGAGCAGTTCTTC. Residues: CASNQAALHSNEQFF.

This chain connects TRBV7-2 to TRBJ2-5; a weak D match, TRBD2 (6 bases). This CDR3 region has 13 residues. Germline CDR1 reads SGHTA; CDR2 reads FQGNSA. Between the trimmed V and J ends, which lost 3 bases and 5 bases, there was a span of 10 bases. CDR3 nucleotide sequence: TGTGCCAGCAGCTTTGTTGCGGGGGAGACCCAGTACTTC. Its protein product is CASSFVAGETQYF.